A selection of T cell receptor beta chains follows, all from one sample in a study of cytomegalovirus exposure and HLA in healthy donors. The repertoire was sequenced with immunoSEQ multiplex PCR; TCRdb's copy has only in-frame clones and lacks some. The sample comprises about 180,000 clones, 85% of which are singletons, and about a sixth rests with the top ten. Sequencing was carried out using PBMCs. These receptors all stem from a man aged 18 to 29 in good health and CMV-seropositive. The CDR3 runs from the conserved cysteine through the conserved F or W. The order of the fields is D gene, V gene, J gene, clone size, CDR3 protein, CDR3 DNA. The D gene is left open where the match is weak. Size values are once, few and many counts, or a class for expanded clones, and some rows have none.

D gene: TRBD2; V gene: TRBV27; J gene: TRBJ2-1; clone size: once; CDR3 protein: CATSPSVAGGHNEQFF; CDR3 DNA: TGTGCCACTTCCCCCTCCGTAGCGGGAGGACACAATGAGCAGTTCTTC
D gene: NA; V gene: TRBV7-9; J gene: TRBJ1-4; clone size: NA; CDR3 protein: CASSSIAGPLNEKLFF; CDR3 DNA: TGTGCCAGCAGCTCAATTGCGGGGCCCCTTAATGAAAAACTGTTTTTT
D gene: NA; V gene: TRBV7-9; J gene: TRBJ2-3; clone size: once; CDR3 protein: CASSSPRRGGTDTQYF; CDR3 DNA: TGTGCCAGCAGCTCCCCTAGGCGGGGAGGCACAGATACGCAGTATTTT
D gene: TRBD2; V gene: TRBV7-9; J gene: TRBJ2-3; clone size: NA; CDR3 protein: CASLAGATDTQYF; CDR3 DNA: TGTGCCAGCCTAGCGGGAGCCACAGATACGCAGTATTTT
D gene: NA; V gene: TRBV28; J gene: TRBJ2-7; clone size: NA; CDR3 protein: CASSPRFGSGEQYF; CDR3 DNA: TGTGCCAGCAGTCCTCGCTTTGGTTCGGGAGAGCAGTACTTC
D gene: NA; V gene: TRBV28; J gene: TRBJ2-5; clone size: NA; CDR3 protein: CASNQGWVGTQYF; CDR3 DNA: TGTGCCAGCAATCAGGGTTGGGTTGGGACCCAGTACTTC
D gene: NA; V gene: TRBV25-1; J gene: TRBJ1-1; clone size: NA; CDR3 protein: CASSVAVNTEAFF; CDR3 DNA: TGTGCCAGCAGTGTGGCGGTGAACACTGAAGCTTTCTTT
D gene: NA; V gene: TRBV14; J gene: TRBJ2-3; clone size: once; CDR3 protein: CASSPPAGDTQYF; CDR3 DNA: TGTGCCAGCAGCCCCCCCGCCGGAGATACGCAGTATTTT
D gene: NA; V gene: TRBV5-6; J gene: TRBJ1-1; clone size: NA; CDR3 protein: CASSLYRAPNTEAFF; CDR3 DNA: TGTGCCAGCAGCTTATACAGGGCGCCGAACACTGAAGCTTTCTTT
D gene: TRBD1; V gene: TRBV5-1; J gene: TRBJ2-5; clone size: few; CDR3 protein: CASSRTGEETQYF; CDR3 DNA: TGCGCCAGCAGCCGGACAGGGGAAGAGACCCAGTACTTC
D gene: NA; V gene: TRBV27; J gene: TRBJ1-6; clone size: few; CDR3 protein: CASSFLAGLTNSPLHF; CDR3 DNA: TGTGCCAGCAGCTTTTTAGCGGGACTGACCAATTCACCCCTCCACTTT
D gene: NA; V gene: TRBV28; J gene: TRBJ2-6; clone size: few; CDR3 protein: CASSFRSGANVLTF; CDR3 DNA: TGTGCCAGCAGTTTCCGCTCTGGGGCCAACGTCCTGACTTTC
D gene: TRBD2; V gene: TRBV7-9; J gene: TRBJ2-1; clone size: once; CDR3 protein: CASSRPTSVYNEQFF; CDR3 DNA: TGTGCCAGCAGTCGACCGACTAGCGTCTACAATGAGCAGTTCTTC
D gene: NA; V gene: TRBV19; J gene: TRBJ1-1; clone size: NA; CDR3 protein: CASSIPPGGENTEAFF; CDR3 DNA: TGTGCCAGTAGTATCCCCCCCGGGGGAGAGAACACTGAAGCTTTCTTT
D gene: TRBD2; V gene: TRBV28; J gene: TRBJ2-5; clone size: once; CDR3 protein: CASSSGLAGQETQYF; CDR3 DNA: TGTGCCAGCAGTTCCGGACTAGCGGGCCAAGAGACCCAGTACTTC
D gene: NA; V gene: TRBV2; J gene: TRBJ1-4; clone size: NA; CDR3 protein: CASRTENEKLFF; CDR3 DNA: TGTGCCAGCAGAACAGAAAATGAAAAACTGTTTTTT
D gene: NA; V gene: TRBV28; J gene: TRBJ2-7; clone size: NA; CDR3 protein: CASSLMREQYF; CDR3 DNA: TGTGCCAGCAGTTTAATGCGGGAGCAGTACTTC
D gene: TRBD1; V gene: TRBV28; J gene: TRBJ1-5; clone size: few; CDR3 protein: CASRGTGTSPQHF; CDR3 DNA: TGTGCCAGCAGGGGGACAGGGACTTCGCCCCAGCATTTT
D gene: TRBD2; V gene: TRBV5-1; J gene: TRBJ2-7; clone size: NA; CDR3 protein: CASSLGVLAGVQEQYF; CDR3 DNA: TGCGCCAGCAGCTTGGGGGTTCTAGCGGGAGTCCAAGAGCAGTACTTC
D gene: NA; V gene: TRBV28; J gene: TRBJ2-3; clone size: NA; CDR3 protein: CATAREGTSSTDTQYF; CDR3 DNA: TGTGCCACCGCCCGTGAAGGGACTTCTAGCACAGATACGCAGTATTTT
D gene: TRBD1; V gene: TRBV6-1; J gene: TRBJ1-2; clone size: few; CDR3 protein: CASRQGGGNGYTF; CDR3 DNA: TGTGCCAGCAGACAGGGGGGAGGGAATGGCTACACCTTC
D gene: NA; V gene: TRBV27; J gene: TRBJ2-1; clone size: NA; CDR3 protein: CASSLTWNEQFF; CDR3 DNA: TGTGCCAGCAGTTTGACTTGGAATGAGCAGTTCTTC
D gene: TRBD2; V gene: TRBV6-6; J gene: TRBJ2-5; clone size: NA; CDR3 protein: CASSLAAKETQYF; CDR3 DNA: TGTGCCAGCTCGCTAGCGGCAAAAGAGACCCAGTACTTC
D gene: NA; V gene: TRBV7-6; J gene: TRBJ2-1; clone size: NA; CDR3 protein: CASSLALEALDEQFF; CDR3 DNA: TGTGCCAGCAGCTTAGCACTAGAGGCCCTCGATGAGCAGTTCTTC
D gene: NA; V gene: TRBV28; J gene: TRBJ1-1; clone size: NA; CDR3 protein: CASSLPRRGSTEAFF; CDR3 DNA: TGTGCCAGCAGTCTCCCGAGACGGGGATCCACTGAAGCTTTCTTT
D gene: NA; V gene: TRBV28; J gene: TRBJ1-4; clone size: NA; CDR3 protein: CASSARATNEKLFF; CDR3 DNA: TGTGCCAGCAGCGCCAGGGCAACTAATGAAAAACTGTTTTTT
D gene: NA; V gene: TRBV19; J gene: TRBJ2-2; clone size: NA; CDR3 protein: CASSPHGGQDTGELFF; CDR3 DNA: TGTGCCAGTAGTCCTCACGGGGGGCAGGACACCGGGGAGCTGTTTTTT
D gene: NA; V gene: TRBV5-1; J gene: TRBJ2-1; clone size: NA; CDR3 protein: CASSLGAGLSYNEQFF; CDR3 DNA: TGCGCCAGCAGCTTGGGGGCGGGACTTTCCTACAATGAGCAGTTCTTC
D gene: TRBD1; V gene: TRBV9; J gene: TRBJ1-2; clone size: once; CDR3 protein: CASSLDRANYGYTF; CDR3 DNA: TGTGCCAGCAGCTTGGACAGGGCGAACTATGGCTACACCTTC
D gene: NA; V gene: TRBV4-1; J gene: TRBJ1-4; clone size: NA; CDR3 protein: CASSPGIKEKLFF; CDR3 DNA: TGCGCCAGCAGCCCAGGGATCAAGGAAAAACTGTTTTTT